Given below is one T cell receptor beta chain in context. The antigen remains undetermined. Sorted-subset replicate PCRs used approximately 200 ng of genomic DNA. This amount corresponded to 30,000 to 35,000 T cell genomes. Profiled with immunoSEQ multiplex PCR; TCRdb holds only in-frame clones, not every one. There are about 610,000 clones in the sample; roughly 96% occur only once, and roughly 0.1% lies in the top ten. The data are from a study of shared clonotypes between healthy human individuals. Study-level results: Naive CD4 clonotype sharing across several donors was about 5%.

Naive CD8 cells lacked CD45RO and underwent positive selection for CCR7, leaving out terminally differentiated effector memory CD45RA+ cells. This CDR3 is 15 amino acids long. Germline-derived CDR1 and CDR2 are SGHDN and FVKESK. V was shortened by 0 bases and J by 4 bases, with 12 bases between the two germline ends. Sequences were obtained from naive CD8+ T cells sorted from blood. The chain is built from TRBV14 and TRBJ1-2; no clear D gene. The receptor's source is a woman in her 30s in good health. The CDR3 reads CASSQDRMRGYGYTF. Written as DNA, the CDR3 is TGTGCCAGCAGCCAAGATCGAATGCGGGGCTATGGCTACACCTTC.